This T cell receptor (beta chain) was recovered during a study of blood T cells in healthy people across ages. The CDR3 loop spans 14 amino acids. From germline, CDR1 is MNHEY and CDR2 SVGEGT. V was trimmed by 4 bases and J by 2 bases, leaving 12 bases between them. A second PCR, run for 7 to 11 cycles, used a sample-barcoded 5' primer plus a J-beta primer mix. Any given sample supplied a minimum of 2.5 million CDR3-containing paired-end reads. In TCRdb, the 5' RACE reads were re-called with MiXCR into one record per CDR3 protein. The sample records about 640,000 distinct CDR3 sequences, 58% being singletons.

The sample was blood. This sequence joins TRBV6-2 or TRBV6-3 and TRBJ2-7; unclear D gene. The sequence was collected from a man between 60 and 70 years old in good health. The CDR3 sequence: CASSWPDVTYEQYF. The DNA of the CDR3 is TGTGCCAGCAGTTGGCCGGACGTAACCTACGAGCAGTACTTC.